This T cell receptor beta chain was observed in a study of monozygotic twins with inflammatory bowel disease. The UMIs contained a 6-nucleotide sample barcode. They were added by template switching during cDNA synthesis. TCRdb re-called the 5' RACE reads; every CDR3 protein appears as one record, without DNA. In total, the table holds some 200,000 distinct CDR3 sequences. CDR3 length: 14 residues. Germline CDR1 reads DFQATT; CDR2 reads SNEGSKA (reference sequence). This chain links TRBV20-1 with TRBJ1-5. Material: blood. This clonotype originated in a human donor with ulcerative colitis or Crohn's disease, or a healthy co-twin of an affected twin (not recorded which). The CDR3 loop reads CSARDLRGGQPQHF.